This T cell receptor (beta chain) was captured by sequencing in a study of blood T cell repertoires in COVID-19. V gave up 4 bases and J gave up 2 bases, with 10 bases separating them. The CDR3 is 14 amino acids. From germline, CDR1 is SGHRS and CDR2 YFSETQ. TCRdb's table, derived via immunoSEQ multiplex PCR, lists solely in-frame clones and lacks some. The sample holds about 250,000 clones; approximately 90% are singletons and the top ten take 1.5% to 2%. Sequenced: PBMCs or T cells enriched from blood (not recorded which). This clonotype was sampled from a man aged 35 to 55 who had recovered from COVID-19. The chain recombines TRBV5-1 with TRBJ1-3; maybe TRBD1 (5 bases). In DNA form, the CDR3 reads TGCGCCAGCAGCCAGACAGAAACTGGAAACACCATATATTTT. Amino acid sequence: CASSQTETGNTIYF.